Here is one T cell receptor beta chain with its context. Next came a second PCR, run for about 7 to 11 cycles, which used a sample-barcoded 5' primer along with a J-beta primer mix. Each CDR3 protein gets one entry after TCRdb re-called the 5' RACE reads with MiXCR. The data contain about 640,000 distinct CDR3 sequences, under 70% of them singletons. This sample stems from a study of blood T cells in healthy people across ages. Donors each provided about 10 milliliters of peripheral blood. The sample taken for sequencing was blood. The clonotype comes from a man in his sixties in good health.

The CDR3 spells CASSWEPGQGNPKNIQYF. CDR3 in DNA: TGTGCCAGCAGCTGGGAGCCGGGACAGGGGAATCCCAAAAACATTCAGTACTTC. The chain recombines TRBV5-4 with TRBJ2-4; 10 bases map to TRBD1. Unmatched junction bases numbered 11, after V lost 3 bases and J lost 2 bases. This CDR3 is built from 18 residues. Per germline, CDR1 SGHNT and CDR2 YYREEE (reference sequence). Full variable domain (missing parts from reference TRBV5-4 and TRBJ2-4): ETGVTQSPTHLIKTRGQQVTLRCSSQSGHNTVSWYQQALGQGPQFIFQYYREEENGRGNFPPRFSGLQFPNYSSELNVNALELDDSALYLCASSWEPGQGNPKNIQYFGAGTRLSVL.